Listed here are 29 T cell receptor beta chains from one sample, sequenced in a study of blood T cell repertoires in COVID-19. Measured with immunoSEQ multiplex PCR; TCRdb has only the in-frame clones, and not every one. The sample includes about 120,000 clones, less than 90% of them seen just once. Sequenced sample: peripheral blood. The receptors stem from an elderly man with acute or convalescent COVID-19.

This chain joins TRBV20-1 and TRBJ1-5, with D possibly being TRBD1 (5 bases). Deletions cut 3 bases from V and 7 bases from J, with 16 bases between. Germline CDR1 reads DFQATT; CDR2 reads SNEGSKA (reference sequence). This CDR3 is 14 amino acids long. CDR3 amino acids: CSASAGHAQQPQHF. CDR3 nucleotide sequence: TGCAGTGCTAGTGCAGGACATGCTCAACAGCCCCAGCATTTT.

Only one count was recorded for this clone. The chain carries TRBV13 and TRBJ2-1; the match to TRBD2 covers 11 bases. Germline CDR1 is PRHDT and CDR2 is FYEKMQ (reference sequence). The CDR3 contains 15 residues. J gave up 7 bases and V 0 bases, and 2 bases lay outside the gene matches. The DNA for the CDR3 is TGTGCCAGCAGCTTAGGGGCTAGCGGGAGGAATGAGCAGTTCTTC. Residues: CASSLGASGRNEQFF.

The chain has TRBV11-2 and TRBJ1-5, with 7 bases identical to TRBD1. The CDR3 loop spans 17 amino acids. Per the germline V gene, CDR1 is SGHAT and CDR2 is FQNNGV. J lost 2 bases, V lost 5 bases, and 12 bases had no gene match. This chain's CDR3 is CASSGGAGGAGNQPQHF. CDR3 DNA: TGTGCCAGCAGCGGCGGGGCAGGGGGAGCGGGCAATCAGCCCCAGCATTTT.

The V gene is TRBV21-1, the J gene TRBJ2-3; the D call TRBD2 from the table was never checked on the DNA. TRBV21-1 corresponds to a pseudogene. This CDR3 is built from 18 residues. This chain's CDR3 is CASSKDSGGHLGADTQYF. The CDR3 DNA reads TGTGCCAGCAGCAAAGACTCGGGAGGTCACTTAGGGGCGGATACGCAGTATTTT.

The rearrangement links TRBV19 to TRBJ1-2; 7 nucleotides agree with TRBD1. Germline lookup yields CDR1 LNHDA and CDR2 SQIVND (reference sequence). The CDR3 consists of 13 residues. The trim removed 7 bases at V and 4 bases at J, leaving 6 bases unmatched. CDR3 coding DNA: TGTGCCAGTACCCGGACAGGTTTCTATGGCTACACCTTC. Translation: CASTRTGFYGYTF.

This clone appeared a few times. This sequence joins TRBV7-3 and TRBJ2-1; 9 nucleotides agree with TRBD1. The CDR3 has 14 residues. The germline V gene has CDR1 SGHTA and CDR2 FQGTGA. After removal of 2 bases from V and 4 bases from J, the junction contained 0 bases not matched to a gene. The CDR3 loop reads CASSLGQGYNEQFF. CDR3 sequence (DNA): TGTGCCAGCAGCTTAGGACAGGGGTACAATGAGCAGTTCTTC.

The chain has TRBV18 and TRBJ1-1; 10 bases agree with TRBD1. Germline V gives CDR1 KGHSH, CDR2 LQKENI. V lost 3 bases and J lost 5; bases outside the gene matches: 6. CDR3 length: 15 amino acids. CDR3 sequence: CASSPVGQGMTEAFF. The CDR3 DNA sequence: TGTGCCAGCTCACCGGTGGGACAGGGGATGACTGAAGCTTTCTTT.

The chain recombines TRBV28 with TRBJ2-5; 7 nucleotides match TRBD1. This CDR3 contains 15 residues. The trim removed 7 bases at V and 1 base at J, leaving 9 bases unmatched. Germline CDR1 reads MDHEN; CDR2 reads SYDVKM. The DNA of the CDR3 is TGTGCCAGCACCCCCTCCGACAGGGTCCAAGAGACCCAGTACTTC. This codes for CASTPSDRVQETQYF.

The DNA for the CDR3 is TGCGCCAGCCAACCCAGGGGGTTCAGTCAGCCCCAGCATTTT. Translation: CASQPRGFSQPQHF. The V and J genes are TRBV10-1 and TRBJ1-5; 7 bases agree with TRBD1. In germline, CDR1 is WNHNN, CDR2 SYGVQD (reference sequence). V lost 8 bases and J lost 6; bases outside the gene matches: 10. The CDR3 contains 14 residues.

The genes are TRBV4-3 and TRBJ2-7, with a possible D match to TRBD1 (6 bases). The CDR3 covers 15 residues. The germline V and J ends were trimmed by 1 base and 2 bases, with 12 bases remaining between them. In germline, CDR1 is LGHNA, CDR2 YSLEER. The CDR3 DNA reads TGCGCCAGCAGCCAAGGTACAGGGCAAGCCTACGAGCAGTACTTC. Translating gives CASSQGTGQAYEQYF.

This clone was seen only a few times. This sequence joins TRBV14 and TRBJ1-2, with D uncertain. The length of the CDR3 is 13 residues. CDR1 SGHDN and CDR2 FVKESK come from the germline V gene. The germline V and J ends were trimmed by 11 bases and 0 bases, with 13 bases remaining between them. CDR3 bases: TGTGCCTCCCGCGGGCAGGCTAACTATGGCTACACCTTC. This sequence encodes CASRGQANYGYTF. Filled out from reference TRBV14 and TRBJ1-2, the complete variable domain reads EAGVTQFPSHSVIEKGQTVTLRCDPISGHDNLYWYRRVMGKEIKFLLHFVKESKQDESGMPNNRFLAERTGGTYSTLKVQPAELEDSGVYFCASRGQANYGYTFGSGTRLTVV.

This clone was picked up one time. The genes are TRBV18 and TRBJ1-5; tentatively, D is TRBD1 (6 bases). The CDR3 totals 15 residues. CDR1 is KGHSH, CDR2 LQKENI, per germline. V shed 2 bases and J shed 5 bases, with 13 bases lying between them. The CDR3: CASSPNGGQYQPQHF. For the CDR3, the DNA is TGTGCCAGCTCACCAAATGGGGGCCAGTATCAGCCCCAGCATTTT.

The chain employs TRBV5-1 and TRBJ2-3; weak D call: TRBD1 (5 bases). The CDR3 length is 17 residues. Germline CDR1 SGHRS, CDR2 YFSETQ. V was cut by 1 base and J by 1 base, with 16 bases left in between. The CDR3 here is CASSLSDSQTRTDTQYF. CDR3 nucleotides: TGCGCCAGCAGCTTGTCCGACAGTCAGACGCGCACAGATACGCAGTATTTT.

The chain combines TRBV27 with TRBJ1-4; D uncertain. Germline V gene lookup returns CDR1 MNHEY and CDR2 SMNVEV (reference sequence). This CDR3 comprises 11 residues. Trimming stripped 4 bases from V and 11 bases from J, with 8 bases between. CDR3 nucleotide sequence: TGTGCCAGCAGTTGGAGCCCCAAACTGTTTTTT. It codes for CASSWSPKLFF.

The gene calls are TRBV19 and TRBJ2-5, with a weak D call TRBD2 (5 bases). The CDR3 is 15 amino acids. In germline, CDR1 is LNHDA, CDR2 SQIVND (reference sequence). Trimming took 1 base from V and 5 from J, leaving 14 bases between them. The CDR3 nucleotides are TGTGCCAGTAGTATAGTGGGTCAAGGCGGGGAGACCCAGTACTTC. Translated: CASSIVGQGGETQYF.

The chain carries TRBV29-1 and TRBJ2-3, with 7 bases fitting TRBD2. Germline V gene sequence: CDR1 SQVTM, CDR2 ANQGSEA. The CDR3 extends over 15 amino acids. V shed 6 bases, J shed 5 bases, and the junction held 14 bases outside the gene matches. CDR3: CSVQGPTSHLDTQYF. The DNA for the CDR3 is TGCAGCGTCCAGGGTCCGACTAGCCACCTAGATACGCAGTATTTT.

V and J are TRBV7-3 and TRBJ2-1; 8 bases align to TRBD2. The J segment lost 7 bases and the V segment lost 4 bases, leaving 12 bases of the junction unmatched. The germline gives CDR1 SGHTA, CDR2 FQGTGA. This CDR3 has 16 amino acids. CDR3 nucleotides: TGTGCCAGCAGCTCAAATCAACTAGCGGAGCGAAATGAGCAGTTCTTC. Amino acids: CASSSNQLAERNEQFF.

This clone showed up just once. The chain uses TRBV7-3 and TRBJ1-3, with a possible D match to TRBD1 (6 bases). This CDR3 is built from 18 residues. V was cut by 1 base and J by 4 bases, with 20 bases left in between. The germline V gene encodes CDR1 SGHTA and CDR2 FQGTGA. In DNA, the CDR3 is TGTGCCAGCAGCTTAAAGGTGCGGACAGTCCCCCCCGGAAACACCATATATTTT. It translates to CASSLKVRTVPPGNTIYF. The full variable domain, completed using reference TRBV7-3 and TRBJ1-3, is GAGVSQTPSNKVTEKGKYVELRCDPISGHTALYWYRQSLGQGPEFLIYFQGTGAADDSGLPNDRFFAVRPEGSVSTLKIQRTERGDSAVYLCASSLKVRTVPPGNTIYFGEGSWLTVV.

In this sample, this clone turned up once. J is TRBJ1-3 and V is TRBV5-1; D call uncertain. This CDR3 region has 16 residues. Germline CDR1 reads SGHRS; CDR2 reads YFSETQ. Trimming took 0 bases from V and 0 from J, leaving 10 bases between them. The CDR3, as DNA: TGCGCCAGCAGCTTGGATTGGGCAGGCTCTGGAAACACCATATATTTT. Its protein is CASSLDWAGSGNTIYF.

The V and J genes are TRBV12-3 or TRBV12-4 and TRBJ1-1, with D unresolved. This CDR3 is 13 amino acids long. Trimming pared 11 bases from V and 3 bases from J, leaving 16 bases between. CDR3 nucleotides: TGTGCCCTTCTTTTAGCGGGTCACACTGAAGCTTTCTTT. Its protein product is CALLLAGHTEAFF.

This chain connects TRBV27 to TRBJ2-1, with 10 bases identical to TRBD1. The CDR3 is 15 residues long. Trimming cost V 3 bases and J 5 bases; bases outside gene matches: 4. The V gene's germline CDR1 is MNHEY and CDR2 SMNVEV (reference sequence). In DNA, the CDR3 is TGTGCCAGCAGTTTGACAGGGGGCTGGAACAATGAGCAGTTCTTC. Translation gives CASSLTGGWNNEQFF.

This clone came up once. J is TRBJ1-4 and V is TRBV15, with 7 nucleotides matching TRBD1. Germline-derived CDR1 and CDR2 are LNHNV and YYDKDF (reference sequence). The CDR3 spans 16 residues. J gave up 5 bases and V 5 bases, and 11 bases lay outside the gene matches. The CDR3 region is CATSHGRDSKNEKLFF. The CDR3, as DNA: TGTGCCACCAGCCATGGTAGGGACAGCAAAAATGAAAAACTGTTTTTT.

The chain couples TRBV3-1 (or the pseudogene TRBV3-2) to TRBJ1-1; D is unresolved. V was shortened by 3 bases and J by 6 bases, with 11 bases between the two germline ends. Germline CDR1 and CDR2: LGHDT and YNNKEL (reference sequence). This CDR3 has 13 residues. Here the CDR3 DNA reads TGTGCCAGCAGCCAGGGCTTCGGCGCTGAAGCTTTCTTT. It specifies CASSQGFGAEAFF.

This clone was counted between two and nine times. This sequence joins TRBV7-2 and TRBJ1-5; D might be TRBD1 (6 bases). V was cut by 6 bases and J by 7 bases, with 16 bases left in between. Germline loops: CDR1 SGHTA, CDR2 FQGNSA. The CDR3 consists of 14 residues. CDR3 sequence reads: CASRQGGAGQPQHF. CDR3 nucleotides: TGTGCCAGCAGGCAAGGGGGGGCGGGGCAGCCCCAGCATTTT.

The chain recombines TRBV5-5 with TRBJ1-6, with TRBD1 matching 8 bases. V trimming: 2 bases; J trimming: 10 bases; junction bases outside the gene matches: 8. Germline CDR1 SGHKS, CDR2 YYEKEE (reference sequence). The CDR3 runs 15 residues. CDR3 in DNA: TGTGCCAGCAGCTTCCCTCAGGGGGCAGGCTCACCCCTCCACTTT. It yields the protein CASSFPQGAGSPLHF. Together with reference TRBV5-5 and TRBJ1-6, the CDR3 gives the full variable domain: DAGVTQSPTHLIKTRGQQVTLRCSPISGHKSVSWYQQVLGQGPQFIFQYYEKEERGRGNFPDRFSARQFPNYSSELNVNALLLGDSALYLCASSFPQGAGSPLHFGNGTRLTVT.

The genes are TRBV10-3 and TRBJ1-4; D is ambiguous. Germline V CDR1 and CDR2: ENHRY, SYGVKD. This CDR3 comprises 16 residues. Trimming pared 3 bases from V and 3 bases from J, leaving 14 bases between. For the CDR3, the DNA is TGTGCCATCAGTGATCCCATCTTGGCGGCTAATGAAAAACTGTTTTTT. Translation: CAISDPILAANEKLFF.

The chain's CDR3 is CASSGTGASGANVLTF. For the CDR3, the DNA is TGTGCCAGCAGTGGGACAGGGGCCTCCGGGGCCAACGTCCTGACTTTC. The chain combines TRBV6-1 with TRBJ2-6; 9 positions agree with TRBD1. The CDR3 is 16 amino acids. From germline, CDR1 is MNHNS and CDR2 SASEGT. The J segment lost 4 bases and the V segment lost 4 bases, leaving 5 bases of the junction unmatched.

This clone was observed once. The chain combines TRBV23-1 with TRBJ1-5, with 7 bases that match TRBD1. TRBV23-1 belongs to the ORF category, with a function that is uncertain. The CDR3 loop spans 16 amino acids. The trim removed 3 bases at V and 1 base at J, leaving 6 bases unmatched. The CDR3 sequence: CASSHPGTDSNQPQHF. CDR3 bases: TGCGCCAGCAGTCACCCAGGGACAGACAGCAATCAGCCCCAGCATTTT.

The V and J genes are TRBV7-9 and TRBJ1-6, with 7 nucleotides matching TRBD1. The CDR3 length is 15 residues. Germline values: CDR1 SEHNR, CDR2 FQNEAQ (reference sequence). The ends lost 6 bases at V and 7 bases at J; junction bases unmatched: 9. CDR3 nucleotide sequence: TGTGCCAGCAGTTTGGACCGGGACAGAAATTCACCCCTCCACTTT. It codes for CASSLDRDRNSPLHF.